This T cell receptor beta chain was sequenced in a study of blood T cell repertoires in COVID-19. Study as a whole: There were acute and convalescent COVID-19 samples, and they came from the United States, Italy and Spain. T cells, B-cell-depleted T cells, or PBMCs provided the cDNA or gDNA that served as material.

The CDR3 has 16 amino acids. Germline-derived CDR1 and CDR2 are LGHNA and YSLEER. V gave up 0 bases and J gave up 4 bases, with 10 bases separating them. The authors' processing: By means of reference gene primer amplification, nucleated cell counts were estimated. Assay used: immunoSEQ multiplex PCR; TCRdb lists only in-frame clones, some missing. That table gives V, J and clone size, and the DNA gave D and trimming. Altogether some 68,000 clones are present, roughly 89% being singletons, with the ten largest covering about 8.1%. The origin of this receptor is a man aged 50 or older with active COVID-19. V gene TRBV4-3 combines with J gene TRBJ2-6, with D possibly matching TRBD1 (5 bases). The sequenced sample was peripheral blood. Here the CDR3 reads CASSQDEGAGANVLTF. As DNA, the CDR3 is TGCGCCAGCAGCCAAGATGAAGGGGCCGGGGCCAACGTCCTGACTTTC.